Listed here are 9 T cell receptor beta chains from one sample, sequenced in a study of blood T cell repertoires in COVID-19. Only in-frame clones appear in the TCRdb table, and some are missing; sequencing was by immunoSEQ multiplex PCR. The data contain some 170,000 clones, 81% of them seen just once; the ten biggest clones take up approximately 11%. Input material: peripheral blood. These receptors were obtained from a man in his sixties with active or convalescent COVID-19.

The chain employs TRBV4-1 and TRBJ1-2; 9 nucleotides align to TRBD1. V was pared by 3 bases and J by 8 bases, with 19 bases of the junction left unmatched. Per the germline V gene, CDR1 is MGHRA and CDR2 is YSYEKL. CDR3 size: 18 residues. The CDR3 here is CASSHVGQGGFWLRGYTF. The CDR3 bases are TGCGCCAGCAGCCATGTGGGACAGGGCGGGTTTTGGCTTCGCGGCTACACCTTC.

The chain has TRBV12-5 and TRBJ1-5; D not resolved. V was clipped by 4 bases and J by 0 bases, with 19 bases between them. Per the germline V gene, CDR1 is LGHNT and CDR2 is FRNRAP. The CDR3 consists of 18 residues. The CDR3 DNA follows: TGTGCTAGTGGTTCAACCTCAGAGAGGGATCATAGCAATCAGCCCCAGCATTTT. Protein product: CASGSTSERDHSNQPQHF.

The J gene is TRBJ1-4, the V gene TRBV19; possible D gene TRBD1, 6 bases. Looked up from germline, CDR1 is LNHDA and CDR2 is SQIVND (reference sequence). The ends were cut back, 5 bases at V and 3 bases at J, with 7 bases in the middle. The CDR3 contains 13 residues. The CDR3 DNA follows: TGTGCCAGTAGTTGGACAGCTAATGAAAAACTGTTTTTT. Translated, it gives CASSWTANEKLFF.

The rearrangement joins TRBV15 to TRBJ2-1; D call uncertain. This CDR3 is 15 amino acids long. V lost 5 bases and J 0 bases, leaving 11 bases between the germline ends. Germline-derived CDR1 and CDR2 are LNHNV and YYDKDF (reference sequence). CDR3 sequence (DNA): TGTGCCACCAGCCGCGGCAAGAGCTCCTACAATGAGCAGTTCTTC. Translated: CATSRGKSSYNEQFF. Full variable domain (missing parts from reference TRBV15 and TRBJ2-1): DAMVIQNPRYQVTQFGKPVTLSCSQTLNHNVMYWYQQKSSQAPKLLFHYYDKDFNNEADTPDNFQSRRPNTSFCFLDIRSPGLGDTAMYLCATSRGKSSYNEQFFGPGTRLTVL.

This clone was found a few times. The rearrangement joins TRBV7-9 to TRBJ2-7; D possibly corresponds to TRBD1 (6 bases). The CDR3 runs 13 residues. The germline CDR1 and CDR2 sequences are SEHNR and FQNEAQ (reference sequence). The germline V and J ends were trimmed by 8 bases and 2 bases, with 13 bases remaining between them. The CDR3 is CASGGAWAYEQYF. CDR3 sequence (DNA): TGTGCCAGCGGGGGCGCTTGGGCCTACGAGCAGTACTTC.

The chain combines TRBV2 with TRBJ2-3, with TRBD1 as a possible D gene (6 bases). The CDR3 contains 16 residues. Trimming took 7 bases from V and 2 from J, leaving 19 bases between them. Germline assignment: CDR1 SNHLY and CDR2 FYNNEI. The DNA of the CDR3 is TGTGCCAGCACCAGGACAGCCACCCGCCCCACAGATACGCAGTATTTT. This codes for CASTRTATRPTDTQYF.

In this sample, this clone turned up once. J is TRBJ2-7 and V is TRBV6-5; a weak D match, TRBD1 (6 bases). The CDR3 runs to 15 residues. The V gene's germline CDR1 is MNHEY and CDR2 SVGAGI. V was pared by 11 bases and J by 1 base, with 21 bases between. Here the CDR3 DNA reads TGTGCCGCCCAACAGGGCTTAGAAGGGTCCTACGAGCAGTACTTC. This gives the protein CAAQQGLEGSYEQYF.

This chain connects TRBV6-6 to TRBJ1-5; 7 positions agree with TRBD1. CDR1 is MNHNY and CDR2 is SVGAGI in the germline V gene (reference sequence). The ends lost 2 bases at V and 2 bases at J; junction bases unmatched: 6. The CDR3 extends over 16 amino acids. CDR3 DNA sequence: TGTGCCAGCAGTTACGGGAACACAGGGGGCAATCAGCCCCAGCATTTT. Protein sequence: CASSYGNTGGNQPQHF.

DNA of the CDR3: TGTGCCAGCAGCCGGGACAGGGGTGCTGGCTACACCTTC. Translated: CASSRDRGAGYTF. The V and J genes are TRBV3-1 (or the pseudogene TRBV3-2) and TRBJ1-2; 10 nucleotides match TRBD1. The germline V gene has CDR1 LGHDT and CDR2 YNNKEL (reference sequence). The CDR3 is made up of 13 amino acids. Trimming at V came to 4 bases and at J to 7 bases, leaving 3 bases not matched to a gene.